The 19 T cell receptor beta chains in this list originate from one sample, sequenced in a study of human T cells and chemical hapten exposure. Regarding time point: patch test 2, 6 weeks after DPC sensitization. As to treatment: therapeutic diphenylcyclopropenone sensitization with weekly scalp DPC. TCRdb re-called the RACE reads with MiXCR, one entry per CDR3 protein. This sample has nearly 85,000 distinct CDR3 sequences, with around 10% found just once. The sample was whole blood, taken in connection with sensitization to the hapten diphenylcyclopropenone (DPC). The receptors here all came from a man aged 18-30 years with alopecia areata. Some clones in this sample may be carry-over from other donors' samples.

V and J are TRBV29-1 and TRBJ2-3, with TRBD2 as a possible D gene (6 bases). Between the trimmed V and J ends, which lost 3 bases and 2 bases, there was a span of 9 bases. This CDR3 spans 13 amino acids. The germline V gene encodes CDR1 SQVTM and CDR2 ANQGSEA. CDR3 in DNA: TGCAGCGTTGAGGGGGAGGTCACAGATACGCAGTATTTT. This encodes CSVEGEVTDTQYF.

This clonotype was seen a handful of times. Mismatch with germline at one junction end may stem from a read error. The J gene is TRBJ2-5, the V gene TRBV2; D not certain. This CDR3 spans 15 amino acids. Germline CDR1 is SNHLY and CDR2 is FYNNEI. The chain's CDR3 is CASSQAQVLYETQYF. CDR3 in DNA: TGTGCCAGCAGTCAAGCCCAGGTCCTTTACGAGACCCAGTACTTC. Drawing the rest from reference TRBV2 and TRBJ2-5, the complete variable domain is EPEVTQTPSHQVTQMGQEVILRCVPISNHLYFYWYRQILGQKVEFLVSFYNNEISEKSEIFDDQFSVERPDGSNFTLKIRSTKLEDSAMYFCASSQAQVLYETQYFGPGTRLLVL.

This chain joins TRBV7-2 and TRBJ1-4; TRBD1 agrees at 8 bases. The trim removed 8 bases at V and 6 bases at J, leaving 5 bases unmatched. The CDR3 runs to 13 residues. Germline V gene lookup returns CDR1 SGHTA and CDR2 FQGNSA. The CDR3 nucleotides read TGTGCCAGCGGACAGGGTGGAGATGAAAAACTGTTTTTT. It codes for CASGQGGDEKLFF.

This clonotype was observed at least ten times. V gene TRBV6-2 or TRBV6-3 combines with J gene TRBJ1-5, with D possibly being TRBD1 (5 bases). The CDR3 is 13 residues long. The V gene lost 1 base and the J gene lost 6 bases, with 7 bases spanning the gap. Germline loops: CDR1 MNHEY, CDR2 SVGEGT. The CDR3 DNA reads TGTGCCAGCAGTTACTGGGGGGTTCAGCCCCAGCATTTT. It specifies CASSYWGVQPQHF.

The chain combines TRBV10-1 with TRBJ1-1; D uncertain. V lost 3 bases and J lost 12, with 14 bases in between. The germline gives CDR1 WNHNN, CDR2 SYGVQD (reference sequence). CDR3 length: 12 residues. The CDR3 reads CASSETGPGTFF. CDR3 nucleotides: TGCGCCAGCAGTGAAACCGGGCCTGGGACTTTCTTT.

This clonotype was detected a few times. This rearrangement joins TRBV12-3 or TRBV12-4 to TRBJ2-3; the match to TRBD2 covers 11 bases. Trimming cost V 10 bases and J 4 bases; bases outside gene matches: 10. The length of the CDR3 is 15 residues. CDR3 DNA: TGTGCCACATTCGTAGCGGGGGGGGCCCCAGATACGCAGTATTTT. Its protein is CATFVAGGAPDTQYF.

The V and J genes are TRBV7-2 and TRBJ2-1; a possible D gene is TRBD2 (5 bases). Per germline, CDR1 SGHTA and CDR2 FQGNSA. The length of the CDR3 is 14 residues. V was clipped by 3 bases and J by 0 bases, with 6 bases between them. CDR3 nucleotides: TGTGCCAGCAGCTTGGCGGGCTCCTACAATGAGCAGTTCTTC. Its translation: CASSLAGSYNEQFF.

The gene calls are TRBV19 and TRBJ1-1; weak D call: TRBD1 (5 bases). CDR1 and CDR2 (germline): LNHDA, SQIVND (reference sequence). The CDR3 has 15 residues. V lost 0 bases to trimming and J lost 1 base, with 9 bases between them. Here the CDR3 DNA reads TGTGCCAGTAGTATAGAAGCAGGGACGAACACTGAAGCTTTCTTT. Translation gives CASSIEAGTNTEAFF. The variable domain in full, completed from reference TRBV19 and TRBJ1-1, reads DGGITQSPKYLFRKEGQNVTLSCEQNLNHDAMYWYRQDPGQGLRLIYYSQIVNDFQKGDIAEGYSVSREKKESFPLTVTSAQKNPTAFYLCASSIEAGTNTEAFFGQGTRLTVV.

In nucleotides, the CDR3 is TGCAGTGCTAATCTGGGACAGGTCAGCTCCTACGAGCAGTACTTC. The encoded protein is CSANLGQVSSYEQYF. This rearrangement joins TRBV20-1 to TRBJ2-7; 8 bases map to TRBD1. The CDR3 sequence is 15 residues long. CDR1 and CDR2 (germline): DFQATT, SNEGSKA (reference sequence). After removal of 4 bases from V and 0 bases from J, the junction contained 8 bases not matched to a gene.

This clonotype was seen at least ten times. The chain has TRBV27 and TRBJ2-2; D not resolved. This CDR3 has 15 amino acids. Germline CDR1 reads MNHEY; CDR2 reads SMNVEV (reference sequence). V was cut by 1 base and J by 0 bases, with 6 bases left in between. CDR3 residues: CASSLYKPNTGELFF. The CDR3 DNA reads as TGTGCCAGCAGTTTATACAAACCGAACACCGGGGAGCTGTTTTTT.

V is TRBV7-2 and J is TRBJ2-5; TRBD1 aligns across 8 bases. The V gene's germline CDR1 is SGHTA and CDR2 FQGNSA. The V and J ends lost 5 bases and 2 bases, in that order; junction bases with no gene match: 10. The CDR3 loop spans 16 amino acids. The CDR3: CASSVDRQGLQETQYF. The CDR3 DNA reads as TGTGCCAGCAGCGTAGACAGACAGGGGTTACAAGAGACCCAGTACTTC.

There are a few counts of this clonotype. In DNA, the CDR3 is TGCGCCAGCAGCCATGCCACAGGGGGCCGCACCATATATTTT. As protein: CASSHATGGRTIYF. The chain couples TRBV4-3 to TRBJ1-3, with 9 bases aligning to TRBD1. The V gene end was trimmed by 3 bases and the J gene end by 9 bases; junction bases not matched to a gene: 6. The V gene's germline CDR1 is LGHNA and CDR2 YSLEER. This CDR3 is 14 amino acids long.

In its sample, this clonotype was seen many times. This chain's CDR3 is CASSQDSGVSPLHF. CDR3 nucleotides: TGCGCCAGCAGCCAAGATTCGGGGGTTTCACCCCTCCACTTT. The chain is built from TRBV4-3 and TRBJ1-6; weak D call: TRBD1 (5 bases). Germline CDR1 is LGHNA and CDR2 is YSLEER. The V gene lost 0 bases and the J gene lost 9 bases, with 9 bases spanning the gap. The CDR3 is 14 amino acids.

There are a few counts of this clonotype. The V call is TRBV18, the J call TRBJ1-5, with D unclear. Trimming left V 5 bases short and J 5 bases short, with 10 bases between. This CDR3 is built from 13 residues. CDR1 KGHSH and CDR2 LQKENI come from the germline V gene. CDR3 DNA: TGTGCCAGCTCATCCGCCACAGATCAGCCCCAGCATTTT. Translated, it gives CASSSATDQPQHF. The whole variable domain, filled in from reference TRBV18 and TRBJ1-5, reads NAGVMQNPRHLVRRRGQEARLRCSPMKGHSHVYWYRQLPEEGLKFMVYLQKENIIDESGMPKERFSAEFPKEGPSILRIQQVVRGDSAAYFCASSSATDQPQHFGDGTRLSIL.

The chain couples TRBV19 to TRBJ1-1; tentative D call: TRBD1 (5 bases). V shed 6 bases and J shed 8 bases, with 22 bases lying between them. The length of the CDR3 is 15 residues. Looked up from germline, CDR1 is LNHDA and CDR2 is SQIVND (reference sequence). The CDR3 protein is CASSATGAESGEAFF. DNA for the CDR3: TGTGCCAGTAGCGCCACCGGGGCCGAGTCGGGAGAAGCTTTCTTT.

This clonotype was seen a few times. The CDR3 DNA is TGTGCCATCAGTTCGGCCGGGACAGTAAATGAAAAACTGTTTTTT. Its translation: CAISSAGTVNEKLFF. The genes are TRBV10-3 and TRBJ1-4; the match to TRBD1 covers 7 bases. Germline loops: CDR1 ENHRY, CDR2 SYGVKD. The J segment lost 5 bases and the V segment lost 5 bases, leaving 8 bases of the junction unmatched. This CDR3 is built from 15 residues.

This clonotype was recorded many times. The rearrangement joins TRBV5-6 to TRBJ2-4, with D uncertain. This CDR3 is built from 15 residues. Trimming left V 2 bases short and J 7 bases short, with 16 bases between. Germline CDR1 is SGHDT and CDR2 is YYEEEE. The CDR3 loop reads CASSFGTVRANIQYF. The CDR3 DNA follows: TGTGCCAGCAGCTTCGGAACAGTTCGGGCTAACATTCAGTACTTC.

The table lists this clonotype with a few counts. V is TRBV7-9 and J is TRBJ1-5; D unresolved. Per germline, CDR1 SEHNR and CDR2 FQNEAQ (reference sequence). CDR3 size: 14 residues. V was pared by 5 bases and J by 3 bases, with 11 bases between. CDR3 amino acids: CASSPGSYNQPQHF. CDR3 DNA sequence: TGTGCCAGCAGCCCCGGGAGCTACAATCAGCCCCAGCATTTT.

Only one count was recorded for this clonotype. The V gene is TRBV7-9, the J gene TRBJ1-3, with a weak D call TRBD1 (6 bases). CDR3 length: 16 residues. Germline CDR1 is SEHNR and CDR2 is FQNEAQ (reference sequence). Trimming stripped 5 bases from V and 5 bases from J, with 19 bases between. CDR3 protein: CASSPDRSGLRNTIYF. CDR3 sequence (DNA): TGTGCCAGCAGCCCCGACAGGTCTGGATTGAGAAACACCATATATTTT.